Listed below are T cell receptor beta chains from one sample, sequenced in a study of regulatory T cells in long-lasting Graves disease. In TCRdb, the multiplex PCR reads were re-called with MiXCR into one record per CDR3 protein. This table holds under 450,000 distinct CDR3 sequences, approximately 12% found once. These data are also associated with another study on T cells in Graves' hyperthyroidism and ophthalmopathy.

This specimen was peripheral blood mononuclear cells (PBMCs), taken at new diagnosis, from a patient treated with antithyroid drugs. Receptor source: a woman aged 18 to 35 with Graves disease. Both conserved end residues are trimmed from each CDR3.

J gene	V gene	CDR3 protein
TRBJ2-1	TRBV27	ASSIGQNYNEQF
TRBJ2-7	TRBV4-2	ASSQDISGSYEQY
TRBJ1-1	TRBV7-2	ASRKGPNTEAF
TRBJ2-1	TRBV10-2	ASSEGGEQF
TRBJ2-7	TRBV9	ASSVDRDEQY
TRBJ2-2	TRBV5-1	ASSLAGFPGELF
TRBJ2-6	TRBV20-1	SARDDQAGGGFGANVLT
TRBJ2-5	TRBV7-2	ASSLVAGAFQETQY
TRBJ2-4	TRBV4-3	ASSPHVAGKNIQY
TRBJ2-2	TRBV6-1	ASSDIAGKGTGELF
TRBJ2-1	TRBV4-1	ASSQDPRAGGLNEQF
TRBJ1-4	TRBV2	ASRPTGYATNEKLF
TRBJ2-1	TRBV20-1	SARDRTAGFYNEQF
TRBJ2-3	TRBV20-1	SAHPIGGAGSPDTQY
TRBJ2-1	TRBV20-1	SAATFLGGNEQF
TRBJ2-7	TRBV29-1	SVIRTETYEQY
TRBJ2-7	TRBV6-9	ASSSRTRYYEQY
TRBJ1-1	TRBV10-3	AINFQGIHTEAF
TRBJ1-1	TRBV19	ASSRPPGGEAF
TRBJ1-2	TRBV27	ASTPRPASDGYT
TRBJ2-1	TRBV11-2	ASSYLGDEQF
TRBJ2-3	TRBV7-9	ASSLIGGGDLTDTQY
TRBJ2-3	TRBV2	ASSEGSGGATDTQY
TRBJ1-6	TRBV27	ASSLSAGGRSPLH
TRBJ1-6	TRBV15	ATGGGAGSPLH
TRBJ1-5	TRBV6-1	ASSHDRDLGRPQH
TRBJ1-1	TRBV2	ASSDRQMNTEAF
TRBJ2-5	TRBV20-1	SAREGWLQETQY
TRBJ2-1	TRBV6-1	ASSQHDGSNEQF
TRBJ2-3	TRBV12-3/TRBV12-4	ASSPFGQSTDTQY
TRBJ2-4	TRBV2	ANHRGNIQY
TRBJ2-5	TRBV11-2	ASSLEGLAGVLLETQY
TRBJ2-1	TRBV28	ASSLRYGLAGGGNEQF
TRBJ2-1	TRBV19	ASSIFGTGAGEQF
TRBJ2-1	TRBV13	ASSFRGRFPPSEQF
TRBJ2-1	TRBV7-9	ASSLEAGDEQF
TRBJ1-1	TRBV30	AWNPGGSQFGAF
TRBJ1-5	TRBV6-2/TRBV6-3	ASGRGNQPQH
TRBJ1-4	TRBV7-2	ASSYTGPYEKLF